This T cell receptor (beta chain) was obtained from a study of T cells after yellow fever vaccination. TCRdb reanalysed the 5' RACE reads using MiXCR and keeps one entry per CDR3 protein. This table holds 350,000 to 550,000 distinct CDR3 sequences, about 19% found once. The CDR3 contains 15 residues. V dropped 2 bases and J dropped 0 bases, with 9 bases sitting between them. CDR1 SGHDN and CDR2 FVKESK come from the germline V gene. J is TRBJ2-3 and V is TRBV14; no definite D call. This TCR came from a man between 18 and 29 years old who received the YFV17D yellow fever vaccine. Source: PBMCs, taken before the yellow fever booster vaccination. The chain's CDR3 is CASSQPGRSTDTQYF. The CDR3 DNA follows: TGTGCCAGCAGCCAACCGGGCCGAAGCACAGATACGCAGTATTTT.